Below, 8 T cell receptor beta chains from the same sample are listed, as sequenced in a study of read filtering for tumor transcriptome and immune sequencing. The library was built from about 0.4 ug RNA with molecular barcoded adaptors for alpha/delta and beta/gamma chains. TCRdb redid the calling of the reads with MiXCR, one entry per CDR3 protein. The table lists more than 55,000 distinct CDR3 sequences, 15% to 20% of them singletons. Source material: a population of CD138-negative cells sorted from bone marrow. The receptors originated from a donor at least 40 years old with multiple myeloma.

This clonotype was found many times. The rearrangement joins TRBV28 to TRBJ2-1, with unresolved D. The CDR3 is 16 residues long. CDR1 and CDR2 (germline): MDHEN, SYDVKM. Trimming took 6 bases from V and 5 from J, leaving 20 bases between them. CDR3 in DNA: TGTGCCAGCAGCCCAATGAAAACCGACTTTCACAATGAGCAGTTCTTC. Encoded protein: CASSPMKTDFHNEQFF.

This clonotype has ten or more counts. V usage is TRBV6-2 or TRBV6-3 and J usage is TRBJ2-1; 10 bases are a match to TRBD2. Germline V gene sequence: CDR1 MNHEY, CDR2 SVGEGT. This CDR3 has 16 amino acids. Trimming at V came to 2 bases and at J to 4 bases, leaving 5 bases not matched to a gene. The CDR3, as DNA: TGTGCCAGCAGTTACGAAGCGGGAGGGCCTTACAATGAGCAGTTCTTC. The encoded protein is CASSYEAGGPYNEQFF.

Many counts were recorded for this clonotype. This rearrangement joins TRBV11-2 to TRBJ2-5; D possibly corresponds to TRBD1 (6 bases). CDR1 is SGHAT and CDR2 is FQNNGV in the germline V gene. The CDR3 length is 14 residues. V was pared by 3 bases and J by 7 bases, with 15 bases between. CDR3: CASSFDRTPGTQYF. In DNA, the CDR3 is TGTGCCAGCAGCTTCGACAGGACCCCAGGGACCCAGTACTTC.

To note about this clonotype: This may come from a read error, since a much larger clone is one base off. V gene TRBV10-3 combines with J gene TRBJ2-3, with a weak D call TRBD2 (6 bases). This CDR3 has 14 residues. Trimming stripped 6 bases from V and 5 bases from J, with 15 bases between. Germline CDR1 ENHRY, CDR2 SYGVKD. The CDR3 reads CAIRSGLGRDTQYF. The CDR3 DNA follows: TGTGCCATCAGGTCGGGACTGGGGAGAGATACGCAGTATTTT.

The chain joins TRBV20-1 to TRBJ2-5, with 12 bases aligning to TRBD2. In germline, CDR1 is DFQATT, CDR2 SNEGSKA (reference sequence). The length of the CDR3 is 17 residues. The J segment lost 1 base and the V segment lost 6 bases, leaving 12 bases of the junction unmatched. The CDR3 loop reads CSAHLPTSGGSQETQYF. Here the CDR3 DNA reads TGCAGTGCCCACCTCCCTACTAGCGGGGGGTCCCAAGAGACCCAGTACTTC.

This clonotype appeared a few times. This sequence joins TRBV11-2 and TRBJ2-7; no reliable D call. V gave up 4 bases and J gave up 7 bases, with 8 bases separating them. The V gene's germline CDR1 is SGHAT and CDR2 FQNNGV. CDR3 length equals 11 residues. CDR3 sequence: CASSSHQEQYF. The CDR3 nucleotides read TGTGCCAGCAGCTCCCATCAGGAGCAGTACTTC.

Notes on this clonotype: A read error may be the cause here, since a much bigger clone is one base away. CDR3 in DNA: TGCAGTGCTAGAGGTCGTGGGGAGTATAACTATGGCTACACCTTC. Translating it yields CSARGRGEYNYGYTF. The V and J genes are TRBV20-1 and TRBJ1-2; D gene uncertain. CDR3 length: 15 residues. Germline lookup yields CDR1 DFQATT and CDR2 SNEGSKA (reference sequence). Trimming took 1 base from V and 1 from J, leaving 13 bases between them.

About this clonotype: A far larger clone lies a single base away; this is likely a read error. The chain carries TRBV20-1 and TRBJ2-7; TRBD2 matches 8 bases. The DNA end favors TRBJ2-5, so the J call may be wrong. The CDR3 length is 16 residues. The V gene's germline CDR1 is DFQATT and CDR2 SNEGSKA (reference sequence). CDR3: CSARPLLAEGPKTQYF. The DNA of the CDR3 is TGCAGTGCTAGACCGTTACTAGCGGAGGGGCCCAAGACCCAGTACTTC.